What follows is one T cell receptor beta chain and its context. The antigen is undetermined. The data derive from a study of vaccination and CD4 T cells after COVID-19. With 5 bases removed from V and 0 bases from J, the gap between germline ends came to 10 bases. The germline V gene encodes CDR1 MNHEY and CDR2 SMNVEV (reference sequence). This CDR3 is built from 14 residues. At the Johns Hopkins FTIC core, DNA taken from cultured CD4+ T cells was sequenced by way of the Oncomine TCR Beta short-read assay. TCRdb re-analysed the PCR reads in MiXCR, keeping a single row per CDR3 protein. The table has 15,000 to 20,000 distinct CDR3 sequences, about 64% seen once. Treatment here: roughly 10-day PBMC culture with coronavirus spike peptide pools or control peptides (ViraFEST assay).

V and J are TRBV27 and TRBJ1-1; D is ambiguous. The sequence was obtained from a human donor who had recovered from COVID-19. Sequencing used CD4+ T cells from blood, cultured in vitro. CDR3 sequence: CASSRHNMNTEAFF. CDR3 DNA sequence: TGTGCCAGCAGTCGCCACAACATGAACACTGAAGCTTTCTTT.